A single sample is the source of the 11 T cell receptor beta chains below, sequenced in a study of cytomegalovirus exposure and HLA in healthy donors. The PCR employed 60 Vbeta primers together with 13 Jbeta primers. The data were produced by immunoSEQ multiplex PCR, yet TCRdb's version contains in-frame clones alone and is incomplete. The table records some 170,000 clones, 9.5% of them present only once. The sample was PBMCs. The receptor source for this set is a woman aged 25-40 years in good health and CMV-seropositive.

This clone came up a few times. V gene TRBV5-4 combines with J gene TRBJ2-5; TRBD1 matches at 7 bases. CDR1 and CDR2 from the germline V gene are SGHNT and YYREEE (reference sequence). J lost 4 bases, V lost 4 bases, and 7 bases had no gene match. This CDR3 has 14 amino acids. The CDR3 DNA reads as TGTGCCAGCAGCCCCCGGACAGGAGGAGAGACCCAGTACTTC. The encoded protein is CASSPRTGGETQYF.

This clone has a handful of counts. The chain's CDR3 is CASSGYYRDSSYEQYF. Written as DNA, the CDR3 is TGTGCCAGCAGTGGGTATTATCGGGACAGCTCCTACGAGCAGTACTTC. The V gene is TRBV6-1, the J gene TRBJ2-5, with 7 nucleotides matching TRBD1. The J call may be mistaken, given a closer DNA end match to TRBJ2-7. This CDR3 has 16 residues. Germline loops: CDR1 MNHNS, CDR2 SASEGT.

This clone was detected only a few times. The gene calls are TRBV7-2 and TRBJ2-7; D might be TRBD2 (5 bases). The CDR3 contains 14 residues. Trimming took 5 bases from V and 5 from J, leaving 16 bases between them. Germline CDR1 reads SGHTA; CDR2 reads FQGNSA. CDR3 amino acids: CASSRSGGTDEQYF. CDR3 nucleotides: TGTGCCAGCAGCCGTAGTGGAGGAACGGACGAGCAGTACTTC.

This chain connects TRBV10-1 to TRBJ2-3; 9 bases align to TRBD2. This CDR3 spans 16 amino acids. Trimming removed 5 bases from V and 0 bases from J; junction bases left unmatched: 6. Germline loops: CDR1 WNHNN, CDR2 SYGVQD (reference sequence). CDR3 coding DNA: TGCGCCAGCAGTCGTACTAGCGGGCCTAGCACAGATACGCAGTATTTT. It codes for CASSRTSGPSTDTQYF.

This clone was observed a few times. The chain uses TRBV7-9 and TRBJ1-2; 7 nucleotides align to TRBD1. The CDR3 length is 14 residues. The germline CDR1 and CDR2 sequences are SEHNR and FQNEAQ (reference sequence). The trim removed 5 bases at V and 6 bases at J, leaving 9 bases unmatched. In DNA form, the CDR3 reads TGTGCCAGCAGCCAGCCTCTGACAGGGAATGGCTACACCTTC. This encodes CASSQPLTGNGYTF.

This clone occurred a few times. The CDR3 coding sequence is TGCGCCAGCAGCCAACCCACGCGGGGGGCTAGGGGCTACACCTTC. Translation: CASSQPTRGARGYTF. V gene TRBV4-1 combines with J gene TRBJ1-2; D perhaps matches TRBD1 (6 bases). The V gene's germline CDR1 is MGHRA and CDR2 YSYEKL. The CDR3 runs 15 residues. V gave up 2 bases and J gave up 8 bases, with 18 bases separating them.

V and J are TRBV7-2 and TRBJ1-1; unclear D gene. V lost 2 bases and J lost 5, with 9 bases in between. The CDR3 is 13 residues long. Germline assignment: CDR1 SGHTA and CDR2 FQGNSA. CDR3 DNA: TGTGCCAGCAGCTTAAACCAGAGGACTGAAGCTTTCTTT. Its protein product is CASSLNQRTEAFF.

This chain uses TRBV13 with TRBJ2-1; 9 bases map to TRBD2. The J segment lost 4 bases and the V segment lost 3 bases, leaving 4 bases of the junction unmatched. The CDR3 consists of 15 residues. Germline V gene lookup returns CDR1 PRHDT and CDR2 FYEKMQ (reference sequence). Here the CDR3 reads CASSLRLAEYNEQFF. CDR3 DNA: TGTGCCAGCAGCTTGCGACTAGCGGAGTACAATGAGCAGTTCTTC.

V and J are TRBV5-4 and TRBJ2-5; TRBD2 matches 8 bases. Germline V gives CDR1 SGHNT, CDR2 YYREEE (reference sequence). Losses at the gene ends were 2 bases for V and 11 bases for J; bases not matched to a gene: 14. The CDR3 totals 15 residues. The CDR3 DNA reads as TGTGCCAGCAGCTTCAGGACGGGAGGGCCGGAAGAGCAGTACTTC. This encodes CASSFRTGGPEEQYF. The full variable domain, in which reference TRBV5-4 and TRBJ2-5 provide the parts outside the CDR3, is ETGVTQSPTHLIKTRGQQVTLRCSSQSGHNTVSWYQQALGQGPQFIFQYYREEENGRGNFPPRFSGLQFPNYSSELNVNALELDDSALYLCASSFRTGGPEEQYFGPGTRLLVL.

The chain is built from TRBV28 and TRBJ1-5, with D maybe TRBD1 (6 bases). Germline assignment: CDR1 MDHEN and CDR2 SYDVKM. V gave up 5 bases and J gave up 7 bases, with 9 bases separating them. The CDR3 totals 12 residues. CDR3 coding DNA: TGTGCCAGCAGTCCTGGGGGCCAGCCCCAGCATTTT. This encodes CASSPGGQPQHF.

The chain joins TRBV7-9 to TRBJ2-5; 9 bases map to TRBD2. Germline V gene data show CDR1 as SEHNR and CDR2 as FQNEAQ (reference sequence). The CDR3 spans 13 residues. V lost 5 bases and J lost 7; bases outside the gene matches: 5. The CDR3 DNA follows: TGTGCCAGCAGCCCCCTGACTAGCGGGACCCAGTACTTC. This sequence encodes CASSPLTSGTQYF.